This TCR beta chain was sequenced during a study of long-term antiretroviral therapy in people with HIV. Looking at the study overall: The earliest samples came about a decade before the 2015 immediate-ART recommendation. Findings and limits, study-wide: Transplant donor controls retained higher diversity, though diversity increased after ART. Possibly under older ART regimens, blood was drawn between about 2003 and 2017.

In regard to this clone: Its antigen is as yet unknown.

Samples were assayed with immunoSEQ v3.0 at survey level. A per-sample goal of roughly 40,000-50,000 T-cell genomes was targeted by sequencing. Clones were read by immunoSEQ multiplex PCR, and TCRdb kept only the in-frame ones, dropping some. The table includes some 35,000 clones, 65% to 75% detected once. V was pared by 5 bases and J by 9 bases, with 17 bases between. The CDR3 loop spans 14 amino acids. Germline assignment: CDR1 LNHDA and CDR2 SQIVND (reference sequence). The receptor was derived from a middle-aged man with HIV. J is TRBJ1-5 and V is TRBV19, with D possibly TRBD1 on 5 matching bases. The source material was unsorted PBMCs, sampled 3 years after starting antiretroviral therapy. The CDR3 DNA is TGTGCCAGTAGTTCAGGGAGGCCGATAGCGCCCCAGCATTTT. This gives the protein CASSSGRPIAPQHF.